The sequence of this T cell receptor (beta chain) was determined in a study of blood T cells in healthy people across ages. The CDR3 totals 16 residues. Germline V lookup: CDR1 MGHRA, CDR2 YSYEKL. With regard to this clonotype: One end of the junction fails to match germline, which may point to a read error.

Next came a second PCR, run for roughly 7 to 12 cycles, which used a sample-barcoded 5' primer along with a J-beta primer mix. Each cDNA molecule, via a template-switch adaptor with 12 random nucleotides, was tagged. Each CDR3 protein gets one entry after TCRdb re-called the 5' RACE reads with MiXCR. The sample includes hundreds of thousands of distinct CDR3 sequences, 45% to 50% of them seen just once. The rearrangement links TRBV4-1 to TRBJ2-1; D is possibly TRBD1 (5 bases). This TCR was sampled from an older woman in good health. The sequencing input was blood. The CDR3 region has the DNA TGCGCCGGCAGCCCCAGAGGACAAAAAGGGCGGAATGAGCAGTTCTTC. It translates to CAGSPRGQKGRNEQFF.